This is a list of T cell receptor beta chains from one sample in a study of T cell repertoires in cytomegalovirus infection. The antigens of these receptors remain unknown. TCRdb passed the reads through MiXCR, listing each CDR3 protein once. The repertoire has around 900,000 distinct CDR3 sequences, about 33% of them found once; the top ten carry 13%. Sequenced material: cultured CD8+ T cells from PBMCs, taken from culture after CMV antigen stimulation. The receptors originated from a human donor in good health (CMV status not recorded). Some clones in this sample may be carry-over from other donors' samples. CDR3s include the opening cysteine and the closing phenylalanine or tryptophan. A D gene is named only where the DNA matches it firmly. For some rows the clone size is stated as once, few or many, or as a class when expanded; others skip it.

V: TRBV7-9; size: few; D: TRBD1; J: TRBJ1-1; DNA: TGTGCCAGCAGCCCCCTGGACAGGGGGCGCGGGACTGAAGCTTTCTTT; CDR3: CASSPLDRGRGTEAFF
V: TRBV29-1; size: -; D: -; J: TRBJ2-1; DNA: TGCAGCGTTGAGGGTAGGTCTCCAAATGAGCAGTTCTTC; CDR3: CSVEGRSPNEQFF
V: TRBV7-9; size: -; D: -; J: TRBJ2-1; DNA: TGTGCCAGCAACCCTGGACTGGGGGCCCACTACAATGAGCAGTTCTTC; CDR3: CASNPGLGAHYNEQFF
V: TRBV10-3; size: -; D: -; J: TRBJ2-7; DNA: TGTGCCATCAGTGAGTCGGCGACAGGGGAGGGTGAGCAGTACTTC; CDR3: CAISESATGEGEQYF
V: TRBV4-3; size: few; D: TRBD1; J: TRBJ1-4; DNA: TGCGCCAGCAGCTCGACAGGGTTTTATGAAAAACTGTTTTTT; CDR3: CASSSTGFYEKLFF
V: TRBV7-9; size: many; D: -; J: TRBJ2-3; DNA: TGTGCCAGCAGCTTCGTCAGGGTGACAGATACGCAGTATTTT; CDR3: CASSFVRVTDTQYF
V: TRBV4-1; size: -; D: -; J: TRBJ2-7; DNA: TGCGCCAGCAGCCAAGAGGCAGGGGTAACCCTTGGAGCATACTACGAGCAGTACTTC; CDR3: CASSQEAGVTLGAYYEQYF
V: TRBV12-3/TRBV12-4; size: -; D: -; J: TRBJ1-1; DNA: TGTGCCAGCAGTTTAGGCGGTACGGTTGTGGAAGCTTTCTTT; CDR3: CASSLGGTVVEAFF
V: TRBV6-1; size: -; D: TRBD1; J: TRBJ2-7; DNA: TGTGCCAGTCCCGAAGGAACTAACCTAAAACAGGACAGGGTACGGGAGCAGTACTTC; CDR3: CASPEGTNLKQDRVREQYF
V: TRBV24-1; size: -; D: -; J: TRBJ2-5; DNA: TGTGCCACCAGTGATTTTACAGAATATCTGTACTTC; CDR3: CATSDFTEYLYF
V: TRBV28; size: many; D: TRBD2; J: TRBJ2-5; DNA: TGTGCCAGCAGTCCGCGGACTAGCGGGGGCGAAGAGACCCAGTACTTC; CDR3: CASSPRTSGGEETQYF
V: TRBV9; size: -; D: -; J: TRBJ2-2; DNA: TGTGCCAGCAGCGCCCGTCCCCCAACAGGCACCGGGGAGCTGTTTTTT; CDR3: CASSARPPTGTGELFF
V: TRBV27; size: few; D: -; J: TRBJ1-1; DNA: TGTGCCAGCAGTACCGGGGCCCTCATGAACACTGAAGCTTTCTTT; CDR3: CASSTGALMNTEAFF
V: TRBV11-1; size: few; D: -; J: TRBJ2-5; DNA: TGTGCCAGCAGCTTTGGGGAATACCAAGAGACCCAGTACTTC; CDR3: CASSFGEYQETQYF
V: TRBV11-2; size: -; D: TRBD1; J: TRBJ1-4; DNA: TGTGCCAGCAGCCTTGCCGGGACAGAGCCTCCAACTAATGAAAAACTGTTTTTT; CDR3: CASSLAGTEPPTNEKLFF
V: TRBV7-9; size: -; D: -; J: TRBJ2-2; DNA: TGTGCCAGCAGCCAGGACAGCCCCGGGGAGCTGTTTTTT; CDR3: CASSQDSPGELFF
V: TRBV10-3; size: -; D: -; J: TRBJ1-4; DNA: TGTGCCATCAGTGCCGCGACGGTTAATGAAAAACTGTTTTTT; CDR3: CAISAATVNEKLFF
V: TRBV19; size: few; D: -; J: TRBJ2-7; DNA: TGTGCCAGTAGTATTTTCTCCGGACCCTACGAGCAGTACTTC; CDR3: CASSIFSGPYEQYF
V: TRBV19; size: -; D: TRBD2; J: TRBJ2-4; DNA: TGTGCCAGTAGAACCCTCTGGCGGGGGGAAAACATTCAGTACTTC; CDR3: CASRTLWRGENIQYF
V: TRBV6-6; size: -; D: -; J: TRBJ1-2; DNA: TGTGCCAGCAGGGCAGGGGATGGCTACACCTTC; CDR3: CASRAGDGYTF
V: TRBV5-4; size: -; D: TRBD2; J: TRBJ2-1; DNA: TGTGCCAGCAGCTTGGAGGGGCTAGCGGGGGAGCAGTTCTTC; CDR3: CASSLEGLAGEQFF
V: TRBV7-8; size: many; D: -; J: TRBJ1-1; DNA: TGTGCCAGCACCTCGGACGGGGCTGTGGGAGCTTTCTTT; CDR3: CASTSDGAVGAFF
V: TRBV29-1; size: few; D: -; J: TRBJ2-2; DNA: TGCAGCGTTGTGGACACCGGGGAGCTGTTTTTT; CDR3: CSVVDTGELFF
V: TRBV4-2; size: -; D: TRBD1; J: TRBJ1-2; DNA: TGTGCCAGCAGCCCCAGGGGGCATAGCTATGGCTACACCTTC; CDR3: CASSPRGHSYGYTF
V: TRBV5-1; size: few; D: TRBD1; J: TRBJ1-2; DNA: TGCGCCAGCAGACCGGACAGGGGCGTAGGCTATGGCTACACCTTC; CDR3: CASRPDRGVGYGYTF
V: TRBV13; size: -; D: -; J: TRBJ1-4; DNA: TGTGCCAGCAGCTTGGACCTGGACAGAAAACTGTTTTTT; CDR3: CASSLDLDRKLFF
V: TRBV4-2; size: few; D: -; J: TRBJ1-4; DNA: TGTGCCAGCAGCCCCACTGGCTACGCAACTAATGAAAAACTGTTTTTT; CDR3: CASSPTGYATNEKLFF
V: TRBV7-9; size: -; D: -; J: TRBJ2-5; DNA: TGTGCCAGCAGCGTTCCGGGACAAGAGACCCAGTACTTC; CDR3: CASSVPGQETQYF
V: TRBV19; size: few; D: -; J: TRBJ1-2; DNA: TGTGCCAGTTGGCAGGGATCTTATGGCTACACCTTC; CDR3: CASWQGSYGYTF
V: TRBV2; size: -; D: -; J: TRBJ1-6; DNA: TGCGCCAGCAGTGAGCAGAGGAGCTCCTATAATTCACCCCTCCACTTT; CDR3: CASSEQRSSYNSPLHF
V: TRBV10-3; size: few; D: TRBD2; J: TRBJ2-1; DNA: TGTGCCATCAGTGAGTCGATGGCTAGCGGGGGGTACAATGAGCAGTTCTTC; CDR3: CAISESMASGGYNEQFF
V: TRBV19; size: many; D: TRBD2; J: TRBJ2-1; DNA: TGTGCCAGTAGTCACATTAGCGGGGGGCGAACCTCAGGGCGGAACAATGAGCAGTTCTTC; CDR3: CASSHISGGRTSGRNNEQFF
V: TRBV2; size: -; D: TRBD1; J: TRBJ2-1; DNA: TGTGCCAGCAGTGAATTTCAAGGGGGCCCCTACAATGAGCAGTTCTTC; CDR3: CASSEFQGGPYNEQFF
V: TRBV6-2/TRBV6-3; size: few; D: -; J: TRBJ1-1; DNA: TGTGCCAGCAACCTAGACGGCCTGGTGACTGAAGCTTTCTTT; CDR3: CASNLDGLVTEAFF
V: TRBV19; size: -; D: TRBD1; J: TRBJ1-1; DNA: TGTGCCAGTAGCCCCGGACAGGGGGCATCGAACACTGAAGCTTTCTTT; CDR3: CASSPGQGASNTEAFF
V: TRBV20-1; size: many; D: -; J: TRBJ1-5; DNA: TGCAGTGCTAGAGATCGGTTTGCGACAGAAGGGGCGCAGCCCCAGCATTTT; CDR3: CSARDRFATEGAQPQHF
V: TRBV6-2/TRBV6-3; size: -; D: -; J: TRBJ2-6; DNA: -; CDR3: CASILGPYQGLTGANVLTF
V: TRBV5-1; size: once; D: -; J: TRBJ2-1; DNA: TGCGCCAGCAGCCTTAGTGCTGGTATTTACAATGAGCAGTTCTTC; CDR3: CASSLSAGIYNEQFF
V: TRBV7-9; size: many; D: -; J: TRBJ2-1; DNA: TGTGCCAGCAGCCCCGGACAGCTCGAGCAGTTCTTC; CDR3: CASSPGQLEQFF
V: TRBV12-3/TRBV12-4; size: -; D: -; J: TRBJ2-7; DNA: TGTGCCAGCAGTGCGGACCTCGAGCAGTACTTC; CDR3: CASSADLEQYF
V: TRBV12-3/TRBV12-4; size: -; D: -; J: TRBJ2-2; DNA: TGTGCCGGCATAATTAGGGCCGGGGAGCTGTTTTTT; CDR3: CAGIIRAGELFF
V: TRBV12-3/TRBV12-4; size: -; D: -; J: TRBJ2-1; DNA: TGTGCCAGCGTTCAAGGGAACAATGAGCAGTTCTTC; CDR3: CASVQGNNEQFF
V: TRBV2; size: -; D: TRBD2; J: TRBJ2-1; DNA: TGTGCCAGCAGACTAGCGGGGGGGAATCACAATGAGCAGTTCTTC; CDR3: CASRLAGGNHNEQFF
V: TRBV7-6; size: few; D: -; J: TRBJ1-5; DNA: TGTGCCAGCAGCCAAGGATCCAGGCCCCAGCATTTT; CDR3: CASSQGSRPQHF
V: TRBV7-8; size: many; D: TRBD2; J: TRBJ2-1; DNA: TGTGCCAGCAGCTTGTACGGCGGGGGGAGCTCCTACAATGAGCAGTTCTTC; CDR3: CASSLYGGGSSYNEQFF
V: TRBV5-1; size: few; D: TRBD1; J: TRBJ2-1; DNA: TGCGCCAGCATTGGGACAGGGGGCTTTTACAATGAGCAGTTCTTC; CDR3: CASIGTGGFYNEQFF
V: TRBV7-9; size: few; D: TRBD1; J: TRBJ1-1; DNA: TGTGCCAGCAGTCGCAGGACAGGGAACACTGAAGCTTTCTTT; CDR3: CASSRRTGNTEAFF
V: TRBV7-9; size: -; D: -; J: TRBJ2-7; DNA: TGTGCCAGCAGCCCGCCGGGCCCGGAGAGCTACGAGCAGTACTTC; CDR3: CASSPPGPESYEQYF
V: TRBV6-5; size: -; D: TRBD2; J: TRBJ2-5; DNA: TGTGCCAGCAGCTTCGGACTAGCGGGGGGGCATGAGACCCAGTACTTC; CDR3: CASSFGLAGGHETQYF
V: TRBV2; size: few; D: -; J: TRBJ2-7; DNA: TGTGCCAGCCTCCCCCGGGCAGGACCGGGACTCTGGCCCTACGAGCAGTACTTC; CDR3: CASLPRAGPGLWPYEQYF
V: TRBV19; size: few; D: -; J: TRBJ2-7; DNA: TGTGCCAGTAGCACCGGACAGAGCGAGCAGTACTTC; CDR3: CASSTGQSEQYF
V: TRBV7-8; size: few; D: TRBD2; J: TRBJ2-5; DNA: TGTGCCAGCAGCTTAGTAACTAGCGGGAGCCAAGAGACCCAGTACTTC; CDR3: CASSLVTSGSQETQYF
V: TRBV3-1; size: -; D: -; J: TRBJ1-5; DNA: TGTGCCAGCAGCCAAGATTTAGATTTATCACCCGATCGGCCCCAGCATTTT; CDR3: CASSQDLDLSPDRPQHF
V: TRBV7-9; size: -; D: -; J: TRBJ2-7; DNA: TGTGCCAGCAGCTTAGGCTCTCAAGGCGAGCAGTACTTC; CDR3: CASSLGSQGEQYF